This section outlines one T cell receptor beta chain sequence together with its context. Sequenced by immunoSEQ multiplex PCR; TCRdb stores in-frame clones only, minus some. Of just under 45,000 clones detected, more than 90% appear once; the ten largest clones hold roughly 0.7%. The data belong to a study of T cell changes during pregnancy in multiple sclerosis. This CDR3 comprises 14 residues. The V and J ends lost 0 bases and 2 bases respectively, with 9 bases between them. Germline V lookup: CDR1 SGDLS, CDR2 YYNGEE. The chain uses TRBV9 and TRBJ2-7; D may be TRBD1 (6 bases). The sequence came from a female donor with multiple sclerosis, enrolled in a pregnancy study. The sample in question was CD4+ T cells from peripheral blood mononuclear cells, obtained in the first trimester of pregnancy. The CDR3 region is CASSVDRTAYEQYF. The CDR3 DNA follows: TGTGCCAGCAGCGTAGACCGGACAGCCTACGAGCAGTACTTC. Looking up the rest from reference TRBV9 and TRBJ2-7 gives the full variable domain: DSGVTQTPKHLITATGQRVTLRCSPRSGDLSVYWYQQSLDQGLQFLIQYYNGEERAKGNILERFSAQQFPDLHSELNLSSLELGDSALYFCASSVDRTAYEQYFGPGTRLTVT.